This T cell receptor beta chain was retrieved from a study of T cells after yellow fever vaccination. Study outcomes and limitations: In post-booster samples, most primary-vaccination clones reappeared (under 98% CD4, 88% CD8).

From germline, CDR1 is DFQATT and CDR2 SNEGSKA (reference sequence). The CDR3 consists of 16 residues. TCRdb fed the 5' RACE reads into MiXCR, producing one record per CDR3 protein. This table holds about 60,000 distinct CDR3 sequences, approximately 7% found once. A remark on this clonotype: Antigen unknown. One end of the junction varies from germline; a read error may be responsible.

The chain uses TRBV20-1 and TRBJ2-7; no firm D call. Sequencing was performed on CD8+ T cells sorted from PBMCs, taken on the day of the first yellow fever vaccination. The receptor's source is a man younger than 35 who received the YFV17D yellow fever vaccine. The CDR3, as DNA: TGCTGTGCTAGAGGTCAGCCAGGCCGCCGCTCCTACGAGCAGTACTTC. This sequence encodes CCARGQPGRRSYEQYF.